A single sample gave rise to the 8 T cell receptor beta chains below, sequenced in a study of glioma-infiltrating T cells after dendritic cell vaccination (TCRdb year 2016). The meaning of the sample's time point label: after dendritic cell vaccination, including at tumor progression/relapse. Library creation used the immunoSEQ multiplex PCR assay. What TCRdb holds here is the immuneACCESS table cut down to in-frame rearrangements. Part of the clones is not present; checked against another copy, under half of the missing clones reflect an unresolved V gene, and the others are unexplained. For this sample there are fewer than 11,000 clones; 81% appear just once. About 40% of the sample goes to the ten largest clones. The material was blood, obtained after dendritic cell vaccination. Receptors were obtained from a human donor with glioblastoma.

In this sample, this clone turned up once. The gene calls are TRBV18 and TRBJ1-2; perhaps TRBD1 as D (5 bases). Germline CDR1 KGHSH, CDR2 LQKENI. V was shortened by 3 bases and J by 4 bases, with 9 bases between the two germline ends. The CDR3 consists of 13 residues. DNA of the CDR3: TGTGCCAGCTCACCGGACACCAGCTATGGCTACACCTTC. Translation: CASSPDTSYGYTF.

The chain has TRBV7-6 and TRBJ1-1, with D possibly TRBD1 on 6 matching bases. The germline V gene encodes CDR1 SGHVS and CDR2 FNYEAQ. Trimming pared 4 bases from V and 0 bases from J, leaving 9 bases between. The CDR3 loop spans 14 amino acids. The CDR3 is CASSWGGMNTEAFF. The CDR3 nucleotides read TGTGCCAGCAGCTGGGGGGGCATGAACACTGAAGCTTTCTTT.

V is TRBV7-9 and J is TRBJ2-1; D remains unclear. V dropped 5 bases and J dropped 5 bases, with 7 bases sitting between them. In germline, CDR1 is SEHNR, CDR2 FQNEAQ (reference sequence). The CDR3 totals 12 residues. The CDR3 here is CASSRLDNEQFF. Here the CDR3 DNA reads TGTGCCAGCAGCCGACTGGACAATGAGCAGTTCTTC.

V usage is TRBV30 and J usage is TRBJ1-5, with D perhaps matching TRBD1 (6 bases). Germline V gene data show CDR1 as GTSNPN and CDR2 as SVGIG (reference sequence). Deletions cut 2 bases from V and 3 bases from J, with 14 bases between. CDR3 length: 15 amino acids. CDR3 region: CAWSLKGVPNQPQHF. The CDR3 nucleotides read TGTGCCTGGAGTCTGAAGGGGGTTCCCAATCAGCCCCAGCATTTT.

This sequence joins TRBV6-5 and TRBJ2-3; no firm D call. Trimming stripped 4 bases from V and 6 bases from J, with 5 bases between. Germline V CDR1 and CDR2: MNHEY, SVGAGI. The CDR3 sequence is 11 residues long. CDR3 loop: CASSFEDTQYF. The DNA for the CDR3 is TGTGCCAGCAGTTTTGAGGATACGCAGTATTTT.

The chain recombines TRBV27 with TRBJ2-7; possibly TRBD1 for D (5 bases). The V end was cut by 5 bases, the J end by 3 bases, with 14 bases between. Germline CDR1 is MNHEY and CDR2 is SMNVEV (reference sequence). CDR3 length equals 14 residues. This CDR3 is CASSASVQGYEQYF. As DNA, the CDR3 is TGTGCCAGCAGTGCCAGCGTCCAGGGCTACGAGCAGTACTTC.

The V call is TRBV5-1, the J call TRBJ2-3, with TRBD2 matching over 7 bases. The CDR3 sequence is 16 residues long. Germline V gene sequence: CDR1 SGHRS, CDR2 YFSETQ. The trim removed 4 bases at V and 2 bases at J, leaving 10 bases unmatched. The CDR3 here is CASSASTSAYTDTQYF. In DNA, the CDR3 is TGCGCCAGCAGCGCCTCTACTAGCGCCTACACAGATACGCAGTATTTT. The full variable domain, completed using reference TRBV5-1 and TRBJ2-3, is KAGVTQTPRYLIKTRGQQVTLSCSPISGHRSVSWYQQTPGQGLQFLFEYFSETQRNKGNFPGRFSGRQFSNSRSEMNVSTLELGDSALYLCASSASTSAYTDTQYFGPGTRLTVL.

This clone was observed once. The chain employs TRBV9 and TRBJ1-3; D may be TRBD1 (5 bases). The CDR3 contains 15 residues. The V and J ends lost 3 bases and 2 bases respectively, with 12 bases between them. The germline CDR1 and CDR2 sequences are SGDLS and YYNGEE. CDR3: CASSAEGRAGNTIYF. The CDR3 DNA reads as TGTGCCAGCAGCGCGGAGGGGAGGGCTGGAAACACCATATATTTT.